This TCR beta chain originates from a study of beta chain features in type 1 diabetes (dated by TCRdb to 2016 to 2018). For the wider study: No differences in mean age, gender distribution, total cell number or subset yield were found between patients and healthy donors. A total of roughly 99 million sorted cells were examined across all samples, and the number of cells per subset was strongly correlated with RNA yield. The study compared TCRB repertoires of sorted circulating CD4+ T cell subsets between recently diagnosed type 1 diabetes patients and matched healthy donors. Regulatory and stem cell-like memory subsets were isolated from only 8 patients and roughly 8 healthy donors, whereas naive and central memory subsets came from all 30 or so donors.

The CDR3 runs 11 residues from the cysteine to the phenylalanine. The kept DNA is CDR3 alone, 33 bases in frame from the first base. A distance of 7 bases separates the germline ends of V and J, which lose 3 bases and 4 bases respectively. In the germline V gene, CDR1 corresponds to SQVTM and CDR2 to ANQGSEA. All of the isolated RNA was reverse transcribed with the High Capacity cDNA Reverse Transcription Kit, so expressed TCRB transcripts were sequenced. Deep immunoSEQ sequencing was performed on naive, central memory and regulatory T cell samples, with an average of around 3.5 million total reads per sample. After sorted cells were lysed in RLT buffer, RNA was extracted with DNase-treated RNeasy Micro or Mini kits, with the choice depending on cell number. Each cell subset was processed on its own to prevent cross-contamination, while patient and healthy donor samples were processed together. Using the immunoSEQ multiplex PCR, TCRB sequences were amplified from cDNA into 87-bp fragments spanning the CDR3 region. Amplicons were sequenced on the Illumina HiSeq platform. Under the source paper's analysis protocol: Synthetic template baselines were used to correct PCR bias computationally, reads within Hamming distance 2 were collapsed, and singletons that could not be merged were discarded. Reads were aligned against IMGT to assign V, D and J genes, CDR3 length and insertions or deletions at six rearrangement sites. Within each subset, clonotype counts were normalized to the number of sorted cells before true diversity and Gini coefficients were calculated with the tcR R package. Repertoire sharing was quantified using the overlap coefficient calculated on TCRB nucleotide sequences. As a proxy for the pre-selection repertoire, out-of-frame TCRB sequences from naive cells were analyzed. TCRdb took this table from immuneACCESS and kept in-frame rearrangements with V and J called. Such tables lack part of the clones; where checked against another copy, unresolved V genes explain under half of the gap, and the rest is unexplained. Clone size and V and J calls were adopted from that table, with D and trimming inferred from the DNA. The sample table records roughly 370,000 clones; 14% of these occur just once. The leading ten clones occupy around 0.039% of the sample.

Each donor gave one peripheral blood draw, roughly 110 mL on average, collected into heparinised tubes. A BD FACSAria II and a panel including CD45RO, CCR7, CD25, CD127, CD95 and CD27 were used to sort naive, central memory, regulatory and stem cell-like memory CD4+ T cells. Every sorted population had a purity above 98%. PBMCs were isolated immediately by Lymphoprep density gradient centrifugation and stained directly without culture. To minimize batch effects, samples were stained and sorted in pairs, one healthy donor with one patient per experiment. Study-wide findings and limitations: Only small numbers of individuals were included in the HLA sub-analyses, which left unresolved whether HLA type had any influence on TCRB rearrangement. Naive, central memory and regulatory TCRB repertoires appeared to be more similar among patients than among healthy donors. At VDJ recombination sites, patients with type 1 diabetes made fewer insertions and deleted more nucleotides, a pattern implying thymic rearrangement abnormalities. Because cDNA was sequenced instead of genomic DNA, highly expressing activated cells could be over-represented, though the groups showed no difference in activation or CD3 levels. Shorter templates might have been favored by PCR, but patient and control samples were amplified and corrected together, so both groups would have been affected equally by any skew. In all four CD4+ subsets, TCRB CDR3 length was moderately but significantly shorter in type 1 diabetes patients.

Comments on this clone: The antigen it recognizes is unknown. It has no much larger one-base neighbor in the sample; base qualities were not kept. Other nucleotide sequences in the sample specify the same CDR3.

The receptor comes from a man under 40 in good health. Sequencing input: naive CD4+ T cells from blood. This specimen's cell subset or site label, interpreted: true naive CD4+ T cells. The V and J segments used are TRBV29-1 and TRBJ2-7, with the D gene not confidently named. The CDR3 in this case is CSVELAYEQYF. DNA sequence: TGCAGCGTTGAGTTAGCATACGAGCAGTACTTC.